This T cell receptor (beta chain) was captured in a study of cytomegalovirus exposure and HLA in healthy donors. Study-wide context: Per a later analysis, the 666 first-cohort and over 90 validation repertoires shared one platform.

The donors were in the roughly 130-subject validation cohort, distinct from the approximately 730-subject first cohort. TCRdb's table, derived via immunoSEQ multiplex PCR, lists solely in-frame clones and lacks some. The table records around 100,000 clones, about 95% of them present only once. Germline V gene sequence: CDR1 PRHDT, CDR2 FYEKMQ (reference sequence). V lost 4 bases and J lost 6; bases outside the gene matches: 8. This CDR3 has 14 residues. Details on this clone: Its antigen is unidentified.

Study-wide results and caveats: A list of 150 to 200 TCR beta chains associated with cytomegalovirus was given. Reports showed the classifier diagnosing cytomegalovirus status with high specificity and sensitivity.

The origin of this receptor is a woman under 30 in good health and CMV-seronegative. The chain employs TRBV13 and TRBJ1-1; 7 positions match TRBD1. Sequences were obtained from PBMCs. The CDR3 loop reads CASSSRQGRAEAFF. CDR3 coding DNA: TGTGCCAGCAGCTCCCGACAGGGACGCGCTGAAGCTTTCTTT.